This TCR beta chain was sequenced in a study of T cell responses to AZD1222 COVID-19 vaccine. Findings of the study overall: Recipients of two AZD1222 doses showed rising Spike-specific TCR breadth and depth.

To note about this clone: Its antigen is as yet unknown.

Assay: immunoSEQ multiplex PCR; the TCRdb copy retains only in-frame clones and omits some. This table holds 95,000 to 150,000 clones, approximately 88% found once. Germline values: CDR1 SGHRS, CDR2 YFSETQ. CDR3 length: 18 amino acids. Trimming took 0 bases from V and 1 from J; bases not matched to a gene: 8. The sample was peripheral blood, taken on day 0 of AZD1222 vaccination. This clonotype originated in an adult in good health. The rearrangement links TRBV5-1 to TRBJ1-3, with TRBD1 matching 9 bases. CDR3 loop: CASSLGRTGTGSGNTIYF. The CDR3 DNA sequence: TGCGCCAGCAGCTTGGGAAGAACCGGGACAGGGTCTGGAAACACCATATATTTT.